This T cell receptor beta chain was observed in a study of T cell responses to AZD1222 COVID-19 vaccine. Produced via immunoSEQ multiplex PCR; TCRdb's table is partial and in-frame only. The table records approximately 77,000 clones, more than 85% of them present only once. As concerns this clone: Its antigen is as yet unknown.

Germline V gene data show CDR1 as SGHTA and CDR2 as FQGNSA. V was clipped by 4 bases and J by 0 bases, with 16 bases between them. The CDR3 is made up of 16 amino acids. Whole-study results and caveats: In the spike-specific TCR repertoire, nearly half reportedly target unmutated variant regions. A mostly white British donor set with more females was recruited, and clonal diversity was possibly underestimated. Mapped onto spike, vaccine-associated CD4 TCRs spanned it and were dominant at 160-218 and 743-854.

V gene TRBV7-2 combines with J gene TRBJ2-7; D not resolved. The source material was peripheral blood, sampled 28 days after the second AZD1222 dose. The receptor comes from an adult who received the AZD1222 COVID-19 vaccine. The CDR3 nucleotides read TGTGCCAGCAGCTCCCTTGGCGGACGGATCTCCTACGAGCAGTACTTC. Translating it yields CASSSLGGRISYEQYF.